These T cell receptor beta chains were read from a single sample in a study of blood T cell repertoires in COVID-19. This table comes from immunoSEQ multiplex PCR, and its TCRdb copy is limited to in-frame clones, with some not included. Of approximately 210,000 clones in the sample, more than 70% were seen once. What was sequenced was peripheral blood. Receptors originate from a human donor in a cohort sampled during active COVID-19. CDR3s include the opening cysteine and the closing phenylalanine or tryptophan.

v_call,j_call,cdr3_aa
TRBV7-2,TRBJ1-5,CASSLGQPYSNQPQHF
TRBV7-8,TRBJ2-2,CASSLAGHTGELFF
TRBV5-1,TRBJ2-5,CASSLALGRETQYF
TRBV5-6,TRBJ1-2,CASKEGTADYNYGYTF
TRBV5-1,TRBJ2-7,CASSLKQGYEQYF
TRBV28,TRBJ2-7,CASSLNRAGGVEQYF
TRBV2,TRBJ2-3,CASNRLAGSTDTQYF
TRBV13,TRBJ1-2,CASSPRDRGYTF
TRBV30,TRBJ2-2,CAWSIGGANTGELFF
TRBV27,TRBJ2-7,CASSSPGQGSLRVYF
TRBV5-1,TRBJ2-1,CASSLGPQGNEQFF
TRBV9,TRBJ2-1,CASSVVREGGEQFF
TRBV27,TRBJ2-2,CASSFLIGTGTTGELFF
TRBV6-2/TRBV6-3,TRBJ1-2,CASSYPHGETYGYTF
TRBV5-1,TRBJ2-3,CASSLVSGKGTDTQYF
TRBV2,TRBJ1-2,CASNLRTGLAPYGYTF
TRBV2,TRBJ2-4,CASSTSGGTKNIQYF
TRBV6-5,TRBJ2-1,CASRTSGGTYNEQFF
TRBV6-5,TRBJ1-4,CASSSNGRTNEKLFF
TRBV7-2,TRBJ2-1,CASSEKRGRYYNEQFF
TRBV19,TRBJ1-5,CASSIDRTAPYQPQHF
TRBV28,TRBJ1-6,CASSNPPGGAGGISPLHF
TRBV5-6,TRBJ2-1,CASSGPSGSSYNEQFF
TRBV29-1,TRBJ2-1,CSVQGPNNEQFF
TRBV4-3,TRBJ1-2,CASSQVGGWDGYTF
TRBV2,TRBJ1-6,CASSERQFNSPLHF
TRBV9,TRBJ2-5,CASSPGTGEETQYF
TRBV6-5,TRBJ1-2,CASSTGQGRGYTF
TRBV28,TRBJ2-7,CASSLSDRGTYEQYF
TRBV5-1,TRBJ1-1,CASSAMDRLNTEAFF
TRBV13,TRBJ2-7,CASSLGGQGGYEQYF
TRBV9,TRBJ1-1,CASSPAGVSEAFF
TRBV2,TRBJ2-5,CASPQGVGQETQYF
TRBV5-4,TRBJ1-1,CASSFGQGALNTEAFF
TRBV10-3,TRBJ1-5,CAISDSGGNQPQHF
TRBV18,TRBJ2-5,CASSPGQGPETQYF